This TCR beta chain was retrieved from a study of post-analysis software for immune sequencing data. Findings and limits, study-wide: The study found significantly lower normalized Chao1 diversity in multiple sclerosis patients than in controls.

This clonotype was detected a few times. Its specificity is not known. TCR beta cDNA libraries included unique molecular identifiers. MiXCR, run by TCRdb on the PCR reads, gives a single entry per CDR3 protein. The table lists some 700,000 distinct CDR3 sequences, approximately 59% of them singletons. The sequence came from a girl aged 2 to 10 with multiple sclerosis. The sequenced sample consisted of blood.

The CDR3 bases are TGCAGTGCAACCGCGGGAGGTCCGTATTGGGTAAGGTCCTACAATGAGCAGTTCTTC. It codes for CSATAGGPYWVRSYNEQFF. The rearrangement uses TRBV20-1 and TRBJ2-1; TRBD2 matches 8 bases. J gave up 1 base and V 6 bases, and 20 bases lay outside the gene matches. This CDR3 has 19 amino acids. Germline V gives CDR1 DFQATT, CDR2 SNEGSKA (reference sequence).